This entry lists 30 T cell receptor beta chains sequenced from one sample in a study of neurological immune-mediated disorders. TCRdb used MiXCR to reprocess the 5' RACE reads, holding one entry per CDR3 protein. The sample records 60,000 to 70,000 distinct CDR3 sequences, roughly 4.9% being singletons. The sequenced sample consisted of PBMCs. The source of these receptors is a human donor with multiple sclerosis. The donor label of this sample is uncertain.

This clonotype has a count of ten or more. CDR3 nucleotides: TGTGCCAGCAGTTTAGGACAGAACTACGAGCAGTACTTC. This codes for CASSLGQNYEQYF. The chain employs TRBV12-3 or TRBV12-4 and TRBJ2-7, with D perhaps matching TRBD1 (5 bases). Trimming took off 1 base at V and 3 bases at J, with 7 bases between the two ends. The CDR3 loop spans 13 amino acids.

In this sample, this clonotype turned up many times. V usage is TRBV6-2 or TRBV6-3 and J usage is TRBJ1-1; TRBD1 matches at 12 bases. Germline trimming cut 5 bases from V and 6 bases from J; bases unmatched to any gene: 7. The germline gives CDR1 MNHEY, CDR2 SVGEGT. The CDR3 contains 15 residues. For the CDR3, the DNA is TGTGCCAGCAGTGCCCGGGACAGGGGGCTTCCTGAAGCTTTCTTT. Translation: CASSARDRGLPEAFF.

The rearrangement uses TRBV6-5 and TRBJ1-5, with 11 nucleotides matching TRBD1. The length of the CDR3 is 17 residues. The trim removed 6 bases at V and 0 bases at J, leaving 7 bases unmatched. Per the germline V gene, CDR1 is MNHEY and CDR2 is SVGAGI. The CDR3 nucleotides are TGTGCCAGCAGCCCCGGGACAGGGGGATTTAGCAATCAGCCCCAGCATTTT. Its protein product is CASSPGTGGFSNQPQHF.

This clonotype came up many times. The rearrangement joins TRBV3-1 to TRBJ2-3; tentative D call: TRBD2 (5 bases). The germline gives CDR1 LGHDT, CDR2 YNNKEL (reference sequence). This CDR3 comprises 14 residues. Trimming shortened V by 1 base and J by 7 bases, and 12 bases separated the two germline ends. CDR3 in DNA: TGTGCCAGCAGCCAAGGAGTCGGGATGTATACGCAGTATTTT. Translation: CASSQGVGMYTQYF.

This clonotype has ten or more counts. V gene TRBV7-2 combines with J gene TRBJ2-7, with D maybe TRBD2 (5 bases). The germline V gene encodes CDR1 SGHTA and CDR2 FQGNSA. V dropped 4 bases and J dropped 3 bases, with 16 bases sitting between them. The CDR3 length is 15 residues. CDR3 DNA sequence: TGTGCCAGCAGCTCACTACGGGGTGCAGGCTACGAGCAGTACTTC. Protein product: CASSSLRGAGYEQYF.

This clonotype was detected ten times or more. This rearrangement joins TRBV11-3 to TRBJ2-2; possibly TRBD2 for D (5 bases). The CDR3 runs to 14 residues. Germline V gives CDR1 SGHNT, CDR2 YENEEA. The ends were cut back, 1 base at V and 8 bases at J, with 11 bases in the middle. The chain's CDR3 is CASSLGASSGELFF. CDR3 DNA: TGTGCCAGCAGCTTAGGGGCTAGCAGTGGGGAGCTGTTTTTT. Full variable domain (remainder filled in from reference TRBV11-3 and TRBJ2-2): EAGVVQSPRYKIIEKKQPVAFWCNPISGHNTLYWYLQNLGQGPELLIRYENEEAVDDSQLPKDRFSAERLKGVDSTLKIQPAELGDSAVYLCASSLGASSGELFFGEGSRLTVL.

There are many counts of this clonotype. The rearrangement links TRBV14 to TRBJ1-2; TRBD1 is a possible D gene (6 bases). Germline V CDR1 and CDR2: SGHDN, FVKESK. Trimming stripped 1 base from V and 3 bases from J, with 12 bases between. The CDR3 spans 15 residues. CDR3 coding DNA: TGTGCCAGCAGCCAAGTGGTCGGGGGCGACTATGGCTACACCTTC. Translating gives CASSQVVGGDYGYTF.

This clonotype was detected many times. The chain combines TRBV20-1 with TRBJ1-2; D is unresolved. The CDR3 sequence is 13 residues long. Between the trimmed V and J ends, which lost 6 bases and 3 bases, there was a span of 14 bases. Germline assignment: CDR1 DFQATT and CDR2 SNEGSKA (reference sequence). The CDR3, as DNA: TGCAGTGCACCGCGACCGACGTACTATGGCTACACCTTC. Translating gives CSAPRPTYYGYTF.

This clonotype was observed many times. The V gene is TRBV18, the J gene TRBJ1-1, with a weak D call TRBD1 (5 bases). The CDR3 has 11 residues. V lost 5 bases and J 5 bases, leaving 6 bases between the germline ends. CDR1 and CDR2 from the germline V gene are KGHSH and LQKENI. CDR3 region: CASSGGTEAFF. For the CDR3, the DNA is TGTGCCAGCTCAGGGGGGACTGAAGCTTTCTTT.

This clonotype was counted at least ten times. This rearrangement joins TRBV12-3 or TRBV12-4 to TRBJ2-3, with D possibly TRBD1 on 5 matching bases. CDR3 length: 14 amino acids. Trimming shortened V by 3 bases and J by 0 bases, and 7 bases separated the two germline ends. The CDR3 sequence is CASSLDISTDTQYF. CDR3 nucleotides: TGTGCCAGCAGTTTGGACATTAGCACAGATACGCAGTATTTT.

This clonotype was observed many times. The CDR3 nucleotides are TGTGCCAGCAGCCAACCAGCTGAAGGTGCTTTCTTT. Its protein is CASSQPAEGAFF. The chain employs TRBV7-8 and TRBJ1-1; D remains unclear. This CDR3 has 12 amino acids. Trimming cost V 5 bases and J 11 bases, with 15 bases left between them. Per the germline V gene, CDR1 is SGHVS and CDR2 is FQNEAQ.

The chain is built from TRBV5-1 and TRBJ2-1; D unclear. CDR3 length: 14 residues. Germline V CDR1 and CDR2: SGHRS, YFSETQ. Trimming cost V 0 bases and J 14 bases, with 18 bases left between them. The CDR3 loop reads CASSLEGTVAPKFF. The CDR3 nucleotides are TGCGCCAGCAGCTTGGAAGGAACGGTTGCCCCAAAGTTCTTC.

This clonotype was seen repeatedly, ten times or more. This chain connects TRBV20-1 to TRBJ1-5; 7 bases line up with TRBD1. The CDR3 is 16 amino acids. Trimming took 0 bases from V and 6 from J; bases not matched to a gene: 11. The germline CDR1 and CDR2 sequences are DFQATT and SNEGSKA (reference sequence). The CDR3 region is CSARDRRAGGGQPQHF. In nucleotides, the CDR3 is TGCAGTGCTAGAGATAGACGGGCAGGGGGAGGTCAGCCCCAGCATTTT.

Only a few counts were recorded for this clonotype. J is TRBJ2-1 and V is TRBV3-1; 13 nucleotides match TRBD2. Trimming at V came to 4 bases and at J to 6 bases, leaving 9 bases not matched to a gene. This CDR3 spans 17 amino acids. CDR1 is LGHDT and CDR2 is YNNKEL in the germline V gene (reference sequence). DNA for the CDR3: TGTGCCAGCAGCCCCGTACTAGCGGGGGGGCCCGGCAATGAGCAGTTCTTC. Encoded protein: CASSPVLAGGPGNEQFF.

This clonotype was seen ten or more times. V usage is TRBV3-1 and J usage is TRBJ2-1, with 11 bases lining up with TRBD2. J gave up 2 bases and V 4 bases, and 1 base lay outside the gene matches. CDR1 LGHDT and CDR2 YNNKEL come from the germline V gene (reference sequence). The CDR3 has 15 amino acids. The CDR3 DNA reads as TGTGCCAGCAGCCGACTAGCGGGAACCTACAATGAGCAGTTCTTC. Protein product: CASSRLAGTYNEQFF.

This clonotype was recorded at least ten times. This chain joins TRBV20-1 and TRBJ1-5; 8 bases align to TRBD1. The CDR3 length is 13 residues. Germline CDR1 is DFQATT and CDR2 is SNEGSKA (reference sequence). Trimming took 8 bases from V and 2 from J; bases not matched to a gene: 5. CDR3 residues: CSSDRGGNQPQHF. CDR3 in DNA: TGCAGTTCCGACAGGGGCGGCAATCAGCCCCAGCATTTT.

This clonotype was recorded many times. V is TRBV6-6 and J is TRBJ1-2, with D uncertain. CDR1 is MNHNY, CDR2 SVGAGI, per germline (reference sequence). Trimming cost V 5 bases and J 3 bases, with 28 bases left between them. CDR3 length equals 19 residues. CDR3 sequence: CASSPGMRQNHLWDYGYTF. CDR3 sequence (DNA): TGTGCCAGCAGTCCGGGTATGCGACAAAACCATTTGTGGGACTATGGCTACACCTTC.

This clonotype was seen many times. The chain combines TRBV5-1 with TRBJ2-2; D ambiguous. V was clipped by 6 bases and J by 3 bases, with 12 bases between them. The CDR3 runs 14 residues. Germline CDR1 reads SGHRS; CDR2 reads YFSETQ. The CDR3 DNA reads TGCGCCAGCAACGAAGTGTCGGACACCGGGGAGCTGTTTTTT. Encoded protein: CASNEVSDTGELFF.

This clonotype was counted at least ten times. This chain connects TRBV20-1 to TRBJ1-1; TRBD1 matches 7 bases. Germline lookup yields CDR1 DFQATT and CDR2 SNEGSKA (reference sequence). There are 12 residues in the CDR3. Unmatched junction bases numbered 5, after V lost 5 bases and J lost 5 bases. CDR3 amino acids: CSALTGRTEAFF. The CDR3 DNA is TGCAGTGCTCTGACAGGGCGAACTGAAGCTTTCTTT.

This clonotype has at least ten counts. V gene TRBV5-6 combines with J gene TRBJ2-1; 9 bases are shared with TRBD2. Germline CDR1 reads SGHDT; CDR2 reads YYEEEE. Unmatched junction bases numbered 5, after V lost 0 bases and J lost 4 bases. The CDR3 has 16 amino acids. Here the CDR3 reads CASSLAASGEYNEQFF. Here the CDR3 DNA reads TGTGCCAGCAGCTTGGCGGCTAGCGGGGAATACAATGAGCAGTTCTTC. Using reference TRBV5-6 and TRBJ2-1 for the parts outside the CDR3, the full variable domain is DAGVTQSPTHLIKTRGQQVTLRCSPKSGHDTVSWYQQALGQGPQFIFQYYEEEERQRGNFPDRFSGHQFPNYSSELNVNALLLGDSALYLCASSLAASGEYNEQFFGPGTRLTVL.

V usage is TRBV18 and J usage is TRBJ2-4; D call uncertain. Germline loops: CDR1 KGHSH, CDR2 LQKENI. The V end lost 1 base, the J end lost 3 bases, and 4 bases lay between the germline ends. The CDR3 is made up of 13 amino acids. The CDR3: CASSPQGKNIQYF. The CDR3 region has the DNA TGTGCCAGCTCACCACAGGGCAAAAACATTCAGTACTTC.

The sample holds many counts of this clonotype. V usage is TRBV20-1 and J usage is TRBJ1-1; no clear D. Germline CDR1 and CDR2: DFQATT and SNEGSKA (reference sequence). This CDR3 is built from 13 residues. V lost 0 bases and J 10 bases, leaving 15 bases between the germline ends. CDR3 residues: CSARDQPGVGAFF. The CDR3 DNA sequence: TGCAGTGCTAGAGATCAACCGGGTGTGGGAGCTTTCTTT.

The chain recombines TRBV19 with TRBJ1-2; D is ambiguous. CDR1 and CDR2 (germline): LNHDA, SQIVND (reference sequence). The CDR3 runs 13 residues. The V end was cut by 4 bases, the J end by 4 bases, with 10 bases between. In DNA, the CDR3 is TGTGCCAGTAGTACCTATATGGTCTATGGCTACACCTTC. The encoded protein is CASSTYMVYGYTF.

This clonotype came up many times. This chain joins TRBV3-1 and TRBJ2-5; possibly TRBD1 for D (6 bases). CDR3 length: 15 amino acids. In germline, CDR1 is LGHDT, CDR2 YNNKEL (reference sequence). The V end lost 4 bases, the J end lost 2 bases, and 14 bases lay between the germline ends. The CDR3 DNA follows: TGTGCCAGCAGCCGCCTAACAGGGCAGCAAGAGACCCAGTACTTC. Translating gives CASSRLTGQQETQYF.

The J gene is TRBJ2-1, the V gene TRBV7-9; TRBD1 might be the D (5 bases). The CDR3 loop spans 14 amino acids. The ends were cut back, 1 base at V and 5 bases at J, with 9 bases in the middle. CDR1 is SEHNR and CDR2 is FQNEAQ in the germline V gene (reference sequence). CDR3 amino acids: CASSLGGSHNEQFF. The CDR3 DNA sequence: TGTGCCAGCAGCTTAGGGGGCTCTCACAATGAGCAGTTCTTC. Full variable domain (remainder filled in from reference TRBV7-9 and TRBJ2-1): DTGVSQNPRHKITKRGQNVTFRCDPISEHNRLYWYRQTLGQGPEFLTYFQNEAQLEKSRLLSDRFSAERPKGSFSTLEIQRTEQGDSAMYLCASSLGGSHNEQFFGPGTRLTVL.

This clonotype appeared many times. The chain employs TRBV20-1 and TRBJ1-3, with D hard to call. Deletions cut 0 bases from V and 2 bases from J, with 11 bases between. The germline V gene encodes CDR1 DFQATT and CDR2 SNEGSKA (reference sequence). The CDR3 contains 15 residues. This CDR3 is CSARDSGKAGNTIYF. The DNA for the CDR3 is TGCAGTGCTAGAGACTCGGGGAAGGCTGGAAACACCATATATTTT.

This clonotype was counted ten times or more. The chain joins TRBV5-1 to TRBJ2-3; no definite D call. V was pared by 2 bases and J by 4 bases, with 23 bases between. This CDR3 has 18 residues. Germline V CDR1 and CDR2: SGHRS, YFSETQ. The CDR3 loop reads CASSLDSPTATLADTQYF. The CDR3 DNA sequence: TGCGCCAGCAGCTTAGACTCACCGACTGCGACCCTGGCAGATACGCAGTATTTT.

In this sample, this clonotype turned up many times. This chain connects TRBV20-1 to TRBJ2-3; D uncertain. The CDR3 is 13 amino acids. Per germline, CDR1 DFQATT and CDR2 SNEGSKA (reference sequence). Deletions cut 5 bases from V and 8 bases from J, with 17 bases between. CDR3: CSASQVAQSTQYF. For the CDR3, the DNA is TGCAGTGCTTCTCAGGTCGCTCAAAGTACGCAGTATTTT.

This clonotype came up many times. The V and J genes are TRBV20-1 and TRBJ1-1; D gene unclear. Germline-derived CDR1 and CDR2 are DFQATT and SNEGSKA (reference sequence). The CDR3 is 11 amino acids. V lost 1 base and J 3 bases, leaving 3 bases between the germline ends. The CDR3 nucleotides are TGCAGTGCTAGAGTGGACACTGAAGCTTTCTTT. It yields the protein CSARVDTEAFF.

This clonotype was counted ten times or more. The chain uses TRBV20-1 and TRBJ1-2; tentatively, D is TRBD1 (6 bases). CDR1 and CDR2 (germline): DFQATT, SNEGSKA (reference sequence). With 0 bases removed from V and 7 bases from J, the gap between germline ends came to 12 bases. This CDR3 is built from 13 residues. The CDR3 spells CSARDPDSGGYTF. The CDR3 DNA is TGCAGTGCTAGAGACCCGGACAGTGGTGGCTACACCTTC.